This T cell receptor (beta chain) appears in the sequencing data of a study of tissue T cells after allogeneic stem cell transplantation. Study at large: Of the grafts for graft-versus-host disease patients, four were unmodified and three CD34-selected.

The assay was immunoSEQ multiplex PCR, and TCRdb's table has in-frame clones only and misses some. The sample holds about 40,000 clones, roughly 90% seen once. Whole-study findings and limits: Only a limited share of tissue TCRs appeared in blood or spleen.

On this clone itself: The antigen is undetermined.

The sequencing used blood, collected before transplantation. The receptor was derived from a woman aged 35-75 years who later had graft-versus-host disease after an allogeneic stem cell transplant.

CDR3 residues: CASSVVPGDAEAFF. The CDR3 nucleotides read TGTGCCAGCAGCGTAGTTCCGGGGGACGCTGAAGCTTTCTTT. The J gene is TRBJ1-1, the V gene TRBV9, with D perhaps TRBD1 (5 bases). Germline-derived CDR1 and CDR2 are SGDLS and YYNGEE. The CDR3 runs to 14 residues. V dropped 0 bases and J dropped 6 bases, with 12 bases sitting between them.